This entry lists 3 T cell receptor beta chains sequenced from one sample in a study of control samples from healthy donors and cancer patients. Sequenced by immunoSEQ multiplex PCR; TCRdb stores in-frame clones only, minus some. This sample yields some 150,000 clones, of which about 93% are seen a single time; approximately 2.5% belongs to the top ten. Sequenced sample: blood. The receptors shown here come from a man aged 50-60 years in good health.

This clone has a handful of counts. J is TRBJ2-1 and V is TRBV19; perhaps TRBD2 as D (5 bases). Germline assignment: CDR1 LNHDA and CDR2 SQIVND (reference sequence). The V end lost 3 bases, the J end lost 9 bases, and 15 bases lay between the germline ends. CDR3 length: 14 amino acids. CDR3 in DNA: TGTGCCAGTAGTATCCTCATGCTAGCTGGTGAGCAGTTCTTC. Residues: CASSILMLAGEQFF.

CDR3 residues: CASSSPMSYEQYF. DNA for the CDR3: TGTGCCAGCAGCTCCCCGATGTCCTACGAGCAGTACTTC. The chain is built from TRBV7-2 and TRBJ2-7; D not certain. Germline V gives CDR1 SGHTA, CDR2 FQGNSA. The germline V and J ends were trimmed by 4 bases and 1 base, with 8 bases remaining between them. The CDR3 consists of 13 residues.

The chain combines TRBV28 with TRBJ2-5; 14 nucleotides agree with TRBD2. From germline, CDR1 is MDHEN and CDR2 SYDVKM. Trimming removed 2 bases from V and 6 bases from J; junction bases left unmatched: 5. CDR3 length: 16 amino acids. CDR3 in amino acids: CASSLVGLAGVQTQYF. The CDR3 DNA sequence: TGTGCCAGCAGTTTAGTGGGACTAGCGGGAGTTCAGACCCAGTACTTC.